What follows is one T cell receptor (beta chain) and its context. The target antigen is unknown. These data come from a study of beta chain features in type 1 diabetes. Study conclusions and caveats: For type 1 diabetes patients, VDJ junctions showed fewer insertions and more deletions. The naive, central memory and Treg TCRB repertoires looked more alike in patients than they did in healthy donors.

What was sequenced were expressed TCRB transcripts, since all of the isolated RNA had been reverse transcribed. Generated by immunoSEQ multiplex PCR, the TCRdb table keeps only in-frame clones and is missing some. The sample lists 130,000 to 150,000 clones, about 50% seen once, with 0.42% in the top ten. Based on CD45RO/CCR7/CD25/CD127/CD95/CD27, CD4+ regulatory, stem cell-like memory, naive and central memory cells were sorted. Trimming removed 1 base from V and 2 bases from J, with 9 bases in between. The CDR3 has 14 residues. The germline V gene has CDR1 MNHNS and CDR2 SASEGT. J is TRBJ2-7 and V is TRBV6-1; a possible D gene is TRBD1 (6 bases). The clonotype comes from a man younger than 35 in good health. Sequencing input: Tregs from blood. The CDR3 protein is CASSEVDRAYEQYF. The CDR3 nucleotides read TGTGCCAGCAGTGAAGTGGACAGAGCCTACGAGCAGTACTTC.